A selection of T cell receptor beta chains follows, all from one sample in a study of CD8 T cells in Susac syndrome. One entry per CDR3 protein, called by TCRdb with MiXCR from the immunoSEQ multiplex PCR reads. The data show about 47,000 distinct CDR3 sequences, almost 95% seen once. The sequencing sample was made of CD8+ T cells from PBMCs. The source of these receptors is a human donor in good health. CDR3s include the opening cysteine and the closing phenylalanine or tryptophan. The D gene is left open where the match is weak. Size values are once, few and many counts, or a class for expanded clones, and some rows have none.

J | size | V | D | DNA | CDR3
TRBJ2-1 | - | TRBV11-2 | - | TGTGCCAGCAGCTGGGATGAGCAGTTCTTC | CASSWDEQFF
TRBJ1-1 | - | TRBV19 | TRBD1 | TGTGCCAGTAGTATAGATGGGCTCCCGGGACAGGGGATTGGGAACACTGAAGCTTTCTTT | CASSIDGLPGQGIGNTEAFF
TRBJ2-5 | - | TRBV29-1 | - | TGCAGCGTTGAACCATACCTGGACAGATCGGGGGAGACCCAGTACTTC | CSVEPYLDRSGETQYF
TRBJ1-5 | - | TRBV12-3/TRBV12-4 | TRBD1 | TGTGCCAGCAGTTACAGGGGGTCTTACGAAAACAATCAGCCCCAGCATTTT | CASSYRGSYENNQPQHF
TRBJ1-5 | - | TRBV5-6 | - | TGTGCCAGCAGCTTCGCGAGCAATCAGCCCCAGCATTTT | CASSFASNQPQHF
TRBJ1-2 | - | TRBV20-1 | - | TGCAGTGCTACACACAGGGGCTACACCTTC | CSATHRGYTF
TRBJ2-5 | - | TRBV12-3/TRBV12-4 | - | TGTGCCAGCAGTTTCTCAGGGGAAGAGACCCAGTACTTC | CASSFSGEETQYF
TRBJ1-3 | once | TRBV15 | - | TGTGCCACCAGCTATCTGGGACACAATGCTGGAAACACCATATATTTT | CATSYLGHNAGNTIYF
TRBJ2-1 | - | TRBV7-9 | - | TGTGCCAGCAGCTTATGGACGGGGTCCTACAATGAGCAGTTCTTC | CASSLWTGSYNEQFF
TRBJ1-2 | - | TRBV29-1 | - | TGCAGCGTTGAACAGGTCTATGGCTACACCTTC | CSVEQVYGYTF
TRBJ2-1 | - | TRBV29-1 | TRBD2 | TGCAGCGTTGCCGGGACTAGCGGAGAGCAGTTCTTC | CSVAGTSGEQFF
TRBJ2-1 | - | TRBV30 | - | TGTGCCTGGAGTGTACACCCCAGACTAGTTGCCAAATATGAGCAGTTCTTC | CAWSVHPRLVAKYEQFF
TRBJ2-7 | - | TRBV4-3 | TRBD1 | TGCGCCAGCAGCCAAGATCTTATCGGGACAGGGGGCGGGTACGAGCAGTACTTC | CASSQDLIGTGGGYEQYF
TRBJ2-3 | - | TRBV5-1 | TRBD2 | TGCGCCAGCAGCTTGGCCGAGGGACTAGCGGGAGGTTACACAGATACGCAGTATTTT | CASSLAEGLAGGYTDTQYF
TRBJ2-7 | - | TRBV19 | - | TGTGCCAGTCGCGAAGGCCCAAGTTACGAGCAGTACTTC | CASREGPSYEQYF
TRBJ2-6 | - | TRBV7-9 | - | TGTGCCAGCAGCTCCGAGACTCGTTCTGGGGCCAACGTCCTGACTTTC | CASSSETRSGANVLTF
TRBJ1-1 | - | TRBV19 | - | TGTGCCAGTGGAGAGGGGGGTCAGGGATCGCCAGAAGCTTTCTTT | CASGEGGQGSPEAFF
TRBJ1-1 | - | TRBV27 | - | TGTGCCAGCAGCATAGGGGGTGAAGCTTTCTTT | CASSIGGEAFF
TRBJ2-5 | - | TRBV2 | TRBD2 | TGTGCCAGCAGTGATGCGGGAGGGGACCAAGAGACCCAGTACTTC | CASSDAGGDQETQYF
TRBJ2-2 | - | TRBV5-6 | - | TGTGCCAGCAGCTTTAACTGGGGCTGGGGGAACACCGGGGAGCTGTTTTTT | CASSFNWGWGNTGELFF
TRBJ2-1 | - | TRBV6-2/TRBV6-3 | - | TGTGCCAGCACCCCCCGCTGGGCTCGGGGGCCTTACAATGAGCAGTTCTTC | CASTPRWARGPYNEQFF
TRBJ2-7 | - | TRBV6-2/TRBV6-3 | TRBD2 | TGTGCCAGCAGTTACAAAAACCCGGGACTAGCGGACTACGAGCAGTACTTC | CASSYKNPGLADYEQYF
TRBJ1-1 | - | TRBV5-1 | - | TGCGCCAGCAGCTTGGGATGGGGGGCGGAGGAAGCTTTCTTT | CASSLGWGAEEAFF
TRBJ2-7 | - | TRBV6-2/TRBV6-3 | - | TGTGCCAGCAGTTACAACAGACCTGCCTACGAGCAGTACTTC | CASSYNRPAYEQYF
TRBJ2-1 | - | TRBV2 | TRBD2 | TGTGCCAGCAGTGATCTAGCGGGAGGGCCTGAGCAGTTCTTC | CASSDLAGGPEQFF
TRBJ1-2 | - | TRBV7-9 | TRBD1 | TGTGCCAGCAGCTTAGAGGACAGGTTTAACTATGGCTACACCTTC | CASSLEDRFNYGYTF
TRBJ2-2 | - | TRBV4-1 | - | TGCGCCAGCAGCCCACATTTACAGGGAACCGGGGAGCTGTTTTTT | CASSPHLQGTGELFF
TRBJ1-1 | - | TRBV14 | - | TGTGCCAGCCTTCCGACAGGCCAGAACACTGAAGCTTTCTTT | CASLPTGQNTEAFF
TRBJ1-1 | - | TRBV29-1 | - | TGCAGCGTTTTTTCGGACAGAGGGGACACTGAAGCTTTCTTT | CSVFSDRGDTEAFF
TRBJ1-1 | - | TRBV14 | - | TGTGCCAGCAGCCAAGCCCCGGGGGAGGGCTACACTGAAGCTTTCTTT | CASSQAPGEGYTEAFF
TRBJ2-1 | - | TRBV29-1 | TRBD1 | TGCAGCGTTGTGGGGACAGTGAGCTCCTACAATGAGCAGTTCTTC | CSVVGTVSSYNEQFF
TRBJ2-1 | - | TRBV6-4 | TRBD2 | TGTGCCAGCAGTGAAAGCGGGGGCTCCTACAATGAGCAGTTCTTC | CASSESGGSYNEQFF
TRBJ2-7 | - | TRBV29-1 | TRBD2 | TGCAGCGTCGTCTCCGGGACTAGCGGTTCCTACGAGCAGTACTTC | CSVVSGTSGSYEQYF
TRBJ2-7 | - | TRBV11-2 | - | TGTGCCAGCAGCCCGGGACCTAAGATAGGCGAGCAGTACTTC | CASSPGPKIGEQYF
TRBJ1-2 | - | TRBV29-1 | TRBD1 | TGCAGCGTTGGGGGACAGCAGAACTATGGCTACACCTTC | CSVGGQQNYGYTF
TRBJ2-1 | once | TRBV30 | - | TGTGCCTGGAGTCCCCGGGGGAGCTCCTACAATGAGCAGTTCTTC | CAWSPRGSSYNEQFF
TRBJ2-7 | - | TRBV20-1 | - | TGCAGTGCTAGCGCAGGAGACGGTCCCAACGAGCAGTACTTC | CSASAGDGPNEQYF
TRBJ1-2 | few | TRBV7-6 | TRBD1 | TGTGCCAGCAGCCCGCGGGGACAGTATGGCTACACCTTC | CASSPRGQYGYTF
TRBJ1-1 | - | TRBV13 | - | TGTGCCAGCAGCTTAGGTCTACAGGTGACTGAAGCTTTCTTT | CASSLGLQVTEAFF
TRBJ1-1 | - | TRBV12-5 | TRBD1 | TGTGCTAGTGGTTTGGCTTTCTTGGACAGGGGGCTCGCTGAAGCTTTCTTT | CASGLAFLDRGLAEAFF
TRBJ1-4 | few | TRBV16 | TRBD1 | TGTGCCAGCAGCCAATCGCCGGGACAGGGGAGTGAAAAACTGTTTTTT | CASSQSPGQGSEKLFF
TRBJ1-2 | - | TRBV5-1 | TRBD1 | TGCGCCAGCAGCCCCGGGACAGGGGGCTTCGGCTACACCTTC | CASSPGTGGFGYTF
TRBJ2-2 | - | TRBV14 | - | TGTGCCAGCAGCCAAGAATGGAGCACCGGGGAGCTGTTTTTT | CASSQEWSTGELFF
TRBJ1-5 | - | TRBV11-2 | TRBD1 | TGTGCCAGCAGCTTGACAGGGAAAGGTCAGCCCCAGCATTTT | CASSLTGKGQPQHF
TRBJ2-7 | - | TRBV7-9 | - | TGTGCCAGCAGCTTAGAAGACTTCTACGAGCAGTACTTC | CASSLEDFYEQYF
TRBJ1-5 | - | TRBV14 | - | TGTGCCAGCAGCGCGGGGGGTCTTAATCAGCCCCAGCATTTT | CASSAGGLNQPQHF
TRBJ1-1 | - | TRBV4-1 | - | TGCGCCAGCAGCCAAGCTGGCAGCCTGAACACTGAAGCTTTCTTT | CASSQAGSLNTEAFF
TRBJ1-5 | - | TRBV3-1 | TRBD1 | TGTGCCAGCAGCCGCGGCGGGGACAGGCGCAATCAGCCCCAGCATTTT | CASSRGGDRRNQPQHF
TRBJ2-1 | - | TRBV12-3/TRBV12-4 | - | TGTGCCAGCAGACTAGAAGGGAATGAGCAGTTCTTC | CASRLEGNEQFF
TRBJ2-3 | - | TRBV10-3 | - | TGTGCCACCCGGTGGAGCGGCCGCGGCACAGATACGCAGTATTTT | CATRWSGRGTDTQYF
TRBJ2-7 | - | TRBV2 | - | TGTGCCAGCAGTGAAGCGGGGGACACCTACGAGCAGTACTTC | CASSEAGDTYEQYF
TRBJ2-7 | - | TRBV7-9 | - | TGTGCCAGCAGTCAGGTAATTCAGAGCGAGCAGTACTTC | CASSQVIQSEQYF
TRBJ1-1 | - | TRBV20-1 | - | TGCAGTGCTAGGACAGGCGGGGAAGCGGACACTGAAGCTTTCTTT | CSARTGGEADTEAFF
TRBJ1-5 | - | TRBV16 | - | TGTGCCAGCAGCCAAGCGGGGAATCAGCCCCAGCATTTT | CASSQAGNQPQHF
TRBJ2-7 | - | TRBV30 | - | TGTGCCTGGAGTTTCAGGGAGTCCTACGAGCAGTACTTC | CAWSFRESYEQYF